These 32 T cell receptor beta chains share one sample of origin, sequenced in a study of cytomegalovirus exposure and HLA in healthy donors. PCR amplification relied on 60 Vbeta primers (plus 13 Jbeta primers). This table comes from immunoSEQ multiplex PCR, and its TCRdb copy is limited to in-frame clones, with some not included. The sample has some 140,000 clones; about 80% are singletons. The sample consisted of PBMCs. The receptor set was obtained from a man aged 25 to 40 in good health.

This clone appeared a single time. CDR3 sequence reads: CASVPSVQETQYF. DNA of the CDR3: TGTGCCAGCGTCCCTAGCGTACAAGAGACCCAGTACTTC. The chain links TRBV28 to TRBJ2-5; D might be TRBD2 (6 bases). Trimming removed 8 bases at V and 2 bases at J, with 12 bases between. The CDR3 totals 13 residues. Germline-derived CDR1 and CDR2 are MDHEN and SYDVKM.

This chain connects TRBV7-2 to TRBJ1-5, with TRBD1 identical over 9 bases. V was clipped by 5 bases and J by 7 bases; unmatched bases: 6. The CDR3 contains 14 residues. Germline V gives CDR1 SGHTA, CDR2 FQGNSA. This chain's CDR3 is CASSQSDRGQPQHF. DNA of the CDR3: TGTGCCAGCAGCCAATCGGACAGGGGACAGCCCCAGCATTTT.

J is TRBJ1-1 and V is TRBV10-1; 7 bases are a match to TRBD1. Germline CDR1 is WNHNN and CDR2 is SYGVQD (reference sequence). This CDR3 has 16 residues. With V trimmed by 2 bases and J by 4 bases, 10 bases remained unmatched. This CDR3 reads CASSETPYRGGTEAFF. In DNA form, the CDR3 reads TGCGCCAGCAGTGAGACCCCATACAGGGGAGGCACTGAAGCTTTCTTT.

The chain has TRBV18 and TRBJ2-3, with 7 bases matching TRBD2. This CDR3 is 16 amino acids long. Germline V lookup: CDR1 KGHSH, CDR2 LQKENI. With V trimmed by 2 bases and J by 6 bases, 11 bases remained unmatched. CDR3: CASSPMGGRGVDTQYF. CDR3 coding DNA: TGTGCCAGCTCACCAATGGGAGGGCGAGGAGTGGATACGCAGTATTTT.

The chain carries TRBV10-3 and TRBJ2-1; 13 nucleotides line up with TRBD2. J gave up 2 bases and V 1 base, and 5 bases lay outside the gene matches. The CDR3 covers 18 residues. Germline assignment: CDR1 ENHRY and CDR2 SYGVKD. The CDR3 sequence: CAISEWGTSGVTYNEQFF. The CDR3 nucleotides read TGTGCCATCAGTGAGTGGGGGACTAGCGGGGTGACCTACAATGAGCAGTTCTTC.

The chain is built from TRBV11-1 and TRBJ1-1; 7 positions match TRBD1. Germline trimming cut 6 bases from V and 2 bases from J; bases unmatched to any gene: 9. There are 15 residues in the CDR3. Germline-derived CDR1 and CDR2 are SGHAT and FQDESV (reference sequence). Here the CDR3 DNA reads TGTGCCAGCAGTCCGGCGACAGGGCGTAACACTGAAGCTTTCTTT. It specifies CASSPATGRNTEAFF.

J is TRBJ1-6 and V is TRBV6-5; maybe TRBD1 (6 bases). Trimming cost V 7 bases and J 6 bases, with 16 bases left between them. Per the germline V gene, CDR1 is MNHEY and CDR2 is SVGAGI. There are 15 residues in the CDR3. The DNA of the CDR3 is TGTGCCAGCAAAATGGACAGCCCCTCTAATTCACCCCTCCACTTT. Amino acids: CASKMDSPSNSPLHF.

In this sample, this clone turned up a few times. The chain employs TRBV28 and TRBJ1-3; no reliable D call. The V and J ends lost 4 bases and 3 bases respectively, with 10 bases between them. The CDR3 runs 14 residues. The V gene's germline CDR1 is MDHEN and CDR2 SYDVKM. The CDR3 region is CASSSGVGGNTIYF. The CDR3 DNA sequence: TGTGCCAGCAGTTCCGGGGTGGGTGGAAACACCATATATTTT.

This sequence joins TRBV6-6 and TRBJ2-2; possible D gene TRBD1, 6 bases. The CDR3 contains 16 residues. Germline CDR1 is MNHNY and CDR2 is SVGAGI (reference sequence). V lost 2 bases and J lost 1, with 11 bases in between. The CDR3 loop reads CASSYLRQVNTGELFF. The CDR3 DNA reads as TGTGCCAGCAGTTACCTGAGACAGGTGAACACCGGGGAGCTGTTTTTT.

This chain joins TRBV19 and TRBJ2-4; D is ambiguous. CDR1 and CDR2 from the germline V gene are LNHDA and SQIVND (reference sequence). CDR3 size: 14 residues. The ends were cut back, 5 bases at V and 1 base at J, with 9 bases in the middle. The CDR3 here is CASSVRWAKNIQYF. The CDR3 DNA sequence: TGTGCCAGTAGTGTCAGGTGGGCCAAAAACATTCAGTACTTC.

The J gene is TRBJ1-5, the V gene TRBV30; D unresolved. The CDR3 has 16 residues. Germline loops: CDR1 GTSNPN, CDR2 SVGIG (reference sequence). Trimming pared 3 bases from V and 1 base from J, leaving 16 bases between. CDR3 DNA sequence: TGTGCCTGGAGCCCCAGTCCGTTCCCGAGCAATCAGCCCCAGCATTTT. It is translated as CAWSPSPFPSNQPQHF.

This chain links TRBV4-3 with TRBJ2-3, with 13 nucleotides matching TRBD2. The CDR3 runs to 18 residues. Germline lookup yields CDR1 LGHNA and CDR2 YSLEER. The V segment lost 4 bases and the J segment 2 bases; nucleotides outside the gene matches: 9. The CDR3 reads CASSPRWGLAGHTDTQYF. The CDR3 bases are TGCGCCAGCAGCCCCCGCTGGGGACTAGCGGGACACACAGATACGCAGTATTTT.

V is TRBV13 and J is TRBJ2-5; possibly TRBD1 for D (6 bases). Germline-derived CDR1 and CDR2 are PRHDT and FYEKMQ (reference sequence). The CDR3 has 15 residues. V lost 5 bases and J 2 bases, leaving 15 bases between the germline ends. The CDR3 DNA follows: TGTGCCAGCAGCCTCACAGGGTCAGGACAAGAGACCCAGTACTTC. It specifies CASSLTGSGQETQYF.

CDR3 sequence (DNA): TGTGCCAGCCCGACTAGCGGGAGGACTTCCTACAATGAGCAGTTCTTC. Protein: CASPTSGRTSYNEQFF. This chain links TRBV6-4 with TRBJ2-1, with TRBD2 identical over 13 bases. Germline trimming cut 8 bases from V and 1 base from J; bases unmatched to any gene: 5. The CDR3 is 16 residues long. The germline V gene encodes CDR1 MRHNA and CDR2 SNTAGT.

The V gene is TRBV5-4, the J gene TRBJ2-7; D is perhaps TRBD1 (5 bases). The CDR3 is 13 residues long. Trimming cost V 4 bases and J 6 bases, with 14 bases left between them. Looked up from germline, CDR1 is SGHNT and CDR2 is YYREEE (reference sequence). For the CDR3, the DNA is TGTGCCAGCAGCGTAACAGGTGTCGGCGAGCAGTACTTC. Its protein is CASSVTGVGEQYF.

This clone was counted only a few times. At one end, the junction sequence differs from germline, possibly due to a read error. This chain links TRBV7-7 with TRBJ2-6; D might be TRBD2 (5 bases). Germline loops: CDR1 SSHAT, CDR2 FNYEAQ (reference sequence). The CDR3 consists of 16 residues. CDR3 region: CASSLASGSGANVLTF. In nucleotides, the CDR3 is TGTGCTAGCAGCTTAGCGTCAGGATCTGGGGCCAACGTCCTGACTTTC.

This clone was observed a handful of times. The chain combines TRBV5-1 with TRBJ2-7, with D possibly matching TRBD1 (7 bases). V lost 0 bases, J lost 3 bases, and 13 bases lay in between. CDR1 and CDR2 (germline): SGHRS, YFSETQ. This CDR3 contains 15 residues. The CDR3 loop is CASSLAPGGLYEQYF. DNA of the CDR3: TGCGCCAGCAGCTTGGCTCCAGGGGGGCTCTACGAGCAGTACTTC.

This chain connects TRBV7-3 to TRBJ2-5; 8 bases agree with TRBD1. J gave up 5 bases and V 2 bases, and 4 bases lay outside the gene matches. Looked up from germline, CDR1 is SGHTA and CDR2 is FQGTGA. CDR3 size: 14 residues. In DNA, the CDR3 is TGTGCCAGCAGCTTAGGGCGGACAGGGGAGACCCAGTACTTC. It is translated as CASSLGRTGETQYF.

This clone was detected a few times. The J gene is TRBJ2-7, the V gene TRBV13; perhaps TRBD2 as D (5 bases). V shed 3 bases and J shed 0 bases, with 12 bases lying between them. Germline lookup yields CDR1 PRHDT and CDR2 FYEKMQ (reference sequence). The CDR3 loop spans 15 amino acids. CDR3 loop: CASSFDRGISYEQYF. The DNA of the CDR3 is TGTGCCAGCAGCTTCGACCGGGGAATCTCCTACGAGCAGTACTTC.

The chain joins TRBV29-1 to TRBJ2-1, with 11 bases matching TRBD1. Germline CDR1 reads SQVTM; CDR2 reads ANQGSEA. Trimming removed 3 bases from V and 0 bases from J; junction bases left unmatched: 4. CDR3 length: 16 amino acids. This CDR3 is CSVESGTGGSYNEQFF. In nucleotides, the CDR3 is TGCAGCGTTGAGAGCGGGACAGGGGGCTCCTACAATGAGCAGTTCTTC.

V is TRBV7-8 and J is TRBJ2-7, with D maybe TRBD2 (5 bases). The V gene's germline CDR1 is SGHVS and CDR2 FQNEAQ. Trimming removed 5 bases from V and 5 bases from J, with 16 bases in between. The CDR3 covers 14 residues. The CDR3 is CASSPPGSLNEQYF. Here the CDR3 DNA reads TGTGCCAGCAGCCCCCCGGGGTCCCTAAACGAGCAGTACTTC.

CDR3 sequence: CASSLTGDTQYF. CDR3 coding DNA: TGTGCCAGCAGCTTAACGGGAGATACGCAGTATTTT. V gene TRBV7-9 combines with J gene TRBJ2-3; D gene uncertain. Per germline, CDR1 SEHNR and CDR2 FQNEAQ (reference sequence). V was cut by 2 bases and J by 5 bases, with 5 bases left in between. The CDR3 loop spans 12 amino acids.

V gene TRBV27 combines with J gene TRBJ2-7; TRBD2 might be the D (7 bases). CDR1 and CDR2 from the germline V gene are MNHEY and SMNVEV (reference sequence). There are 20 residues in the CDR3. V lost 5 bases to trimming and J lost 4 bases, with 33 bases between them. The CDR3 DNA reads TGTGCCAGCAGTCCAGAGGGGGGGTTCGGGAGGACAGCCGGGTGGTACGAGCAGTACTTC. Amino acids: CASSPEGGFGRTAGWYEQYF.

The chain is built from TRBV27 and TRBJ1-2; 7 bases line up with TRBD1. Germline trimming cut 1 base from V and 3 bases from J; bases unmatched to any gene: 5. Germline values: CDR1 MNHEY, CDR2 SMNVEV (reference sequence). The CDR3 length is 15 residues. The CDR3 is CASSLWDSKYYGYTF. The CDR3, as DNA: TGTGCCAGCAGTTTATGGGACAGCAAATACTATGGCTACACCTTC.

V and J are TRBV7-9 and TRBJ1-2; possibly TRBD1 for D (6 bases). The V gene lost 5 bases and the J gene lost 5 bases, with 24 bases spanning the gap. This CDR3 comprises 17 residues. Per the germline V gene, CDR1 is SEHNR and CDR2 is FQNEAQ (reference sequence). DNA of the CDR3: TGTGCCAGCAGCCCCCCATTGGGGGCAGCCTCCATTTATGGCTACACCTTC. Translation gives CASSPPLGAASIYGYTF.

The rearrangement links TRBV6-5 to TRBJ1-3, with TRBD1 as a possible D gene (6 bases). The V end was cut by 5 bases, the J end by 6 bases, with 14 bases between. Germline V lookup: CDR1 MNHEY, CDR2 SVGAGI. This CDR3 spans 14 amino acids. As DNA, the CDR3 is TGTGCCAGCAGTCTTAGACAGGCCCAAAACACCATATATTTT. It codes for CASSLRQAQNTIYF.

The chain links TRBV9 to TRBJ2-3; 12 positions match TRBD2. This CDR3 contains 18 residues. CDR1 and CDR2 from the germline V gene are SGDLS and YYNGEE. V was pared by 1 base and J by 3 bases, with 9 bases of the junction left unmatched. The CDR3 coding sequence is TGTGCCAGCAGCGTACTAGCGGGAGGGCCCGGGGCGACAGATACGCAGTATTTT. Its protein is CASSVLAGGPGATDTQYF.

This clone occurred once. V usage is TRBV28 and J usage is TRBJ1-2, with D possibly being TRBD1 (5 bases). Per germline, CDR1 MDHEN and CDR2 SYDVKM. Trimming removed 6 bases from V and 4 bases from J, with 15 bases in between. The CDR3 loop spans 14 amino acids. The CDR3 here is CASSLLGGIYGYTF. For the CDR3, the DNA is TGTGCCAGCAGCCTCCTGGGGGGGATCTATGGCTACACCTTC.

This clone turned up a few times. V and J are TRBV5-5 and TRBJ2-7; D uncertain. Germline assignment: CDR1 SGHKS and CDR2 YYEKEE (reference sequence). There are 13 residues in the CDR3. Trimming pared 4 bases from V and 3 bases from J, leaving 11 bases between. DNA for the CDR3: TGTGCCAGCAGCAGCACAGAATACTACGAGCAGTACTTC. It specifies CASSSTEYYEQYF.

The V call is TRBV7-7, the J call TRBJ2-2; 7 bases align to TRBD2. Germline trimming cut 0 bases from V and 10 bases from J; bases unmatched to any gene: 8. The CDR3 covers 15 residues. Looked up from germline, CDR1 is SSHAT and CDR2 is FNYEAQ (reference sequence). In DNA form, the CDR3 reads TGTGCCAGCAGCTTAGCCCGGGGGAGCGGGGAGGAGCTGTTTTTT. Translating gives CASSLARGSGEELFF.

The chain carries TRBV6-5 and TRBJ2-7, with 10 bases aligning to TRBD2. The V gene end was trimmed by 2 bases and the J gene end by 5 bases; junction bases not matched to a gene: 6. CDR1 MNHEY and CDR2 SVGAGI come from the germline V gene. This CDR3 contains 15 residues. The CDR3 protein is CASSYPQREGDEQYF. DNA for the CDR3: TGTGCCAGCAGTTACCCCCAGCGGGAGGGGGACGAGCAGTACTTC.

This clone was detected only a few times. V and J are TRBV5-6 and TRBJ2-1; D is uncertain. V lost 1 base, J lost 5 bases, and 7 bases lay in between. The CDR3 is 13 residues long. CDR1 is SGHDT, CDR2 YYEEEE, per germline. The CDR3 DNA reads TGTGCCAGCAGCTTGTATCCGGACAATGAGCAGTTCTTC. Its translation: CASSLYPDNEQFF.